Sequencing of this T cell receptor beta chain was carried out in a study of T cells after yellow fever vaccination. Looking at the study overall: Fractions of limited cellularity were prepared by means of SMART-Seq v4 Ultra Low Input.

V was pared by 3 bases and J by 1 base, with 8 bases between. The CDR3 runs to 14 residues. TCRdb independently ran MiXCR on the 5' RACE reads; one entry per CDR3 protein. The repertoire holds under 300,000 distinct CDR3 sequences, with 6.5% to 8.5% as singletons. Here the sequenced sample was CD4+ T cells sorted from PBMCs, taken 15 days after the yellow fever booster vaccination. V and J are TRBV12-3 or TRBV12-4 and TRBJ2-3; no clear D gene. This receptor was obtained from a man aged 25-45 years who received the YFV17D yellow fever vaccine. CDR3 residues: CASSFGQGTDTQYF. The CDR3 DNA follows: TGTGCCAGCAGTTTCGGGCAGGGCACAGATACGCAGTATTTT.